This TCR beta chain was sequenced for a study of T cells in tuberculosis. Germline V gene lookup returns CDR1 LNHNV and CDR2 YYDKDF (reference sequence). V was cut by 3 bases and J by 0 bases, with 14 bases left in between. The CDR3 covers 16 residues. Produced via immunoSEQ multiplex PCR; TCRdb's table is partial and in-frame only. This sample yields some 49,000 clones, of which around 96% are seen a single time; 1.1% to 1.5% belongs to the top ten. Time point here: new active TB diagnosis, blood taken before or within 7 days of starting treatment. The J gene is TRBJ2-5, the V gene TRBV15; D may be TRBD1 (6 bases). This receptor was obtained from an adult with tuberculosis. This sample comprised PBMCs, obtained at tuberculosis diagnosis. The CDR3 protein is CATSSGDRTYQETQYF. CDR3 DNA: TGTGCCACCAGCAGTGGTGACAGGACGTACCAAGAGACCCAGTACTTC.